The 30 T cell receptor beta chains below come from one sample, sequenced in a study of T cell responses to AZD1222 COVID-19 vaccine. TCRdb's copy holds only in-frame clones and misses some; the assay was immunoSEQ multiplex PCR. The data contain 100,000 or so clones, approximately 92% of them singletons. The input for sequencing was peripheral blood, taken 28 days after the second AZD1222 dose. These receptors were collected from an adult who received the AZD1222 COVID-19 vaccine.

The gene calls are TRBV30 and TRBJ2-2; 14 bases line up with TRBD2. The CDR3 sequence is 18 residues long. V gave up 5 bases and J gave up 5 bases; unmatched junction bases: 13. Germline values: CDR1 GTSNPN, CDR2 SVGIG (reference sequence). The CDR3 reads CAWEESGLAGVGTGELFF. Here the CDR3 DNA reads TGTGCCTGGGAAGAATCGGGACTAGCGGGAGTCGGGACCGGGGAGCTGTTTTTT. The full variable domain, with the rest looked up from reference TRBV30 and TRBJ2-2, is SQTIHQWPATLVQPVGSPLSLECTVEGTSNPNLYWYRQAAGRGLQLLFYSVGIGQISSEVPQNLSASRPQDRQFILSSKKLLLSDSGFYLCAWEESGLAGVGTGELFFGEGSRLTVL.

The rearrangement joins TRBV28 to TRBJ1-2, with D maybe TRBD1 (6 bases). Trimming stripped 7 bases from V and 4 bases from J, with 22 bases between. The CDR3 consists of 16 residues. The germline V gene has CDR1 MDHEN and CDR2 SYDVKM. This CDR3 reads CASTTTPGASFYGYTF. CDR3 DNA: TGTGCCAGCACCACCACCCCAGGGGCCAGTTTCTATGGCTACACCTTC.

The V and J genes are TRBV7-7 and TRBJ2-1; D possibly matches TRBD1 or TRBD2 (7 bases each). CDR1 and CDR2 (germline): SSHAT, FNYEAQ (reference sequence). This CDR3 has 16 residues. V lost 5 bases to trimming and J lost 5 bases, with 19 bases between them. The CDR3 bases are TGTGCCAGCAGCCTTAGGGAGGGGGCGATAAACAATGAGCAGTTCTTC. This translates into CASSLREGAINNEQFF.

The chain couples TRBV19 to TRBJ2-7, with 10 positions matching TRBD1. This CDR3 comprises 14 residues. Germline CDR1 and CDR2: LNHDA and SQIVND (reference sequence). V dropped 6 bases and J dropped 2; count of bases not matched to a gene: 4. The CDR3 loop is CASSSGQGAYEQYF. For the CDR3, the DNA is TGTGCCAGTAGCTCCGGACAGGGGGCCTACGAGCAGTACTTC. The whole variable domain, filled in from reference TRBV19 and TRBJ2-7, reads DGGITQSPKYLFRKEGQNVTLSCEQNLNHDAMYWYRQDPGQGLRLIYYSQIVNDFQKGDIAEGYSVSREKKESFPLTVTSAQKNPTAFYLCASSSGQGAYEQYFGPGTRLTVT.

This rearrangement joins TRBV7-2 to TRBJ2-7; TRBD2 matches at 10 bases. Germline V lookup: CDR1 SGHTA, CDR2 FQGNSA. This CDR3 is built from 17 residues. V dropped 3 bases and J dropped 2; count of bases not matched to a gene: 10. The DNA of the CDR3 is TGTGCCAGCAGCTTTTGGGGGACTAGCGTAAAAACCTACGAGCAGTACTTC. Its translation is CASSFWGTSVKTYEQYF.

The V and J genes are TRBV30 and TRBJ1-1; perhaps TRBD1 as D (5 bases). The V and J ends lost 1 base and 0 bases respectively, with 9 bases between them. Per germline, CDR1 GTSNPN and CDR2 SVGIG (reference sequence). The CDR3 runs 14 residues. The CDR3 sequence: CAWSDRTVNTEAFF. The CDR3 region has the DNA TGTGCCTGGAGTGACAGGACGGTGAACACTGAAGCTTTCTTT.

J is TRBJ2-1 and V is TRBV7-3; D might be TRBD1 (6 bases). The CDR3 has 14 residues. Trimming stripped 5 bases from V and 6 bases from J, with 14 bases between. Germline CDR1 reads SGHTA; CDR2 reads FQGTGA. CDR3 region: CASSKDTGLNEQFF. CDR3 bases: TGTGCCAGCAGCAAAGATACAGGGCTCAATGAGCAGTTCTTC.

The rearrangement links TRBV18 to TRBJ1-2, with TRBD1 matching over 9 bases. The J segment lost 14 bases and the V segment lost 2 bases, leaving 3 bases of the junction unmatched. Germline values: CDR1 KGHSH, CDR2 LQKENI. The CDR3 contains 11 residues. CDR3 residues: CASSPGTGLTF. The CDR3 DNA follows: TGTGCCAGCTCACCAGGGACAGGGTTAACCTTC.

V usage is TRBV28 and J usage is TRBJ1-3, with D tentatively TRBD1 (5 bases). The CDR3 runs to 15 residues. V shed 3 bases and J shed 4 bases, with 13 bases lying between them. CDR1 is MDHEN and CDR2 is SYDVKM in the germline V gene. The CDR3 region is CASSLISGGGNTIYF. CDR3 nucleotides: TGTGCCAGCAGTTTGATTTCGGGGGGGGGAAACACCATATATTTT.

This clone was picked up a small number of times. The rearrangement uses TRBV5-1 and TRBJ2-1; D perhaps matches TRBD1 (6 bases). V was cut by 1 base and J by 0 bases, with 11 bases left in between. CDR1 is SGHRS, CDR2 YFSETQ, per germline. The CDR3 runs to 16 residues. CDR3 sequence reads: CASSLRTGLSYNEQFF. The DNA of the CDR3 is TGCGCCAGCAGCTTGAGAACAGGGCTCTCCTACAATGAGCAGTTCTTC.

J is TRBJ2-1 and V is TRBV28, with D perhaps TRBD2 (6 bases). There are 16 residues in the CDR3. From germline, CDR1 is MDHEN and CDR2 SYDVKM. V was cut by 6 bases and J by 4 bases, with 19 bases left in between. CDR3 region: CASSSPGTRQYNEQFF. CDR3 DNA sequence: TGTGCCAGCAGCTCGCCCGGGACTCGACAATACAATGAGCAGTTCTTC. Full variable domain (missing parts from reference TRBV28 and TRBJ2-1): DVKVTQSSRYLVKRTGEKVFLECVQDMDHENMFWYRQDPGLGLRLIYFSYDVKMKEKGDIPEGYSVSREKKERFSLILESASTNQTSMYLCASSSPGTRQYNEQFFGPGTRLTVL.

Here the CDR3 DNA reads TGTGCCAGCAGTGGAAGGGAAACAGTAGCCAAAAACATTCAGTACTTC. Amino acids: CASSGRETVAKNIQYF. J is TRBJ2-4 and V is TRBV2, with D hard to call. Trimming shortened V by 4 bases and J by 0 bases, and 13 bases separated the two germline ends. The CDR3 has 16 residues. Germline V gene sequence: CDR1 SNHLY, CDR2 FYNNEI.

J is TRBJ2-1 and V is TRBV4-1; TRBD2 agrees at 12 bases. This CDR3 is built from 18 residues. J lost 3 bases, V lost 1 base, and 7 bases had no gene match. The germline V gene has CDR1 MGHRA and CDR2 YSYEKL. The CDR3 sequence: CASSQAPLLAGGYNEQFF. The CDR3 coding sequence is TGCGCCAGCAGCCAAGCCCCCCTACTAGCGGGGGGCTACAATGAGCAGTTCTTC.

The rearrangement joins TRBV5-1 to TRBJ2-2; 8 bases map to TRBD2. Germline CDR1 is SGHRS and CDR2 is YFSETQ. V trimming: 7 bases; J trimming: 5 bases; junction bases outside the gene matches: 7. This CDR3 has 14 amino acids. The DNA of the CDR3 is TGCGCCAGCTCGGTCGGGGGGGCGACCGGGGAGCTGTTTTTT. Its protein is CASSVGGATGELFF.

This chain uses TRBV27 with TRBJ1-6, with 7 bases fitting TRBD1. Trimming at V came to 8 bases and at J to 7 bases, leaving 8 bases not matched to a gene. CDR3 length: 14 residues. Germline loops: CDR1 MNHEY, CDR2 SMNVEV (reference sequence). CDR3 in DNA: TGTGCCAGCTGTCGACAGGGTTGGAATTCACCCCTCCACTTT. This encodes CASCRQGWNSPLHF.

The rearrangement links TRBV18 to TRBJ2-1, with D possibly being TRBD1 (7 bases). V lost 4 bases to trimming and J lost 6 bases, with 10 bases between them. Germline CDR1 and CDR2: KGHSH and LQKENI. The CDR3 totals 13 residues. CDR3 coding DNA: TGTGCCAGCTCACTCCAGGGGGGCAATGAGCAGTTCTTC. Translating gives CASSLQGGNEQFF.

The chain joins TRBV5-6 to TRBJ1-2; a possible D gene is TRBD1 (5 bases). CDR3 length: 15 residues. The V and J ends lost 0 bases and 5 bases respectively, with 14 bases between them. CDR1 is SGHDT, CDR2 YYEEEE, per germline. The CDR3 nucleotides read TGTGCCAGCAGCTTGGGGTCGGGACTAGAGTATGGCTACACCTTC. It encodes CASSLGSGLEYGYTF.

CDR3 sequence: CASTKQGSPLHF. Written as DNA, the CDR3 is TGTGCCAGCACCAAACAGGGCTCACCCCTCCACTTT. The genes are TRBV25-1 and TRBJ1-6, with D possibly matching TRBD1 (6 bases). Trimming removed 7 bases from V and 10 bases from J, with 11 bases in between. Germline CDR1 MGHDK, CDR2 SYGVNS. The CDR3 length is 12 residues.

The chain employs TRBV13 and TRBJ2-7, with 11 nucleotides matching TRBD2. Germline values: CDR1 PRHDT, CDR2 FYEKMQ (reference sequence). The CDR3 has 15 residues. Losses at the gene ends were 0 bases for V and 6 bases for J; bases not matched to a gene: 4. The CDR3 DNA reads TGTGCCAGCAGCTTAGGGACTAGCGGGATTCCCGAGCAGTACTTC. Translated: CASSLGTSGIPEQYF.

This chain links TRBV9 with TRBJ2-1, with TRBD2 identical over 7 bases. The V segment lost 7 bases and the J segment 4 bases; nucleotides outside the gene matches: 8. The CDR3 runs to 14 residues. Germline CDR1 is SGDLS and CDR2 is YYNGEE. The CDR3 DNA reads TGTGCCAGCTCCCTAGCGGACACATACAATGAGCAGTTCTTC. Protein product: CASSLADTYNEQFF.

The V gene is TRBV19, the J gene TRBJ1-5; 8 bases are shared with TRBD1. The CDR3 has 18 amino acids. V shed 5 bases, J shed 2 bases, and the junction held 14 bases outside the gene matches. CDR1 LNHDA and CDR2 SQIVND come from the germline V gene (reference sequence). The CDR3 sequence: CASSAWDRPRDGNQPQHF. The CDR3 bases are TGTGCCAGTAGTGCCTGGGACAGGCCAAGGGATGGCAATCAGCCCCAGCATTTT.

This chain joins TRBV7-7 and TRBJ1-1, with 9 positions matching TRBD1. Per the germline V gene, CDR1 is SSHAT and CDR2 is FNYEAQ (reference sequence). With V trimmed by 0 bases and J by 5 bases, 10 bases remained unmatched. The CDR3 runs to 17 residues. The CDR3 protein is CASSLASGNRGRTEAFF. CDR3 in DNA: TGTGCCAGCAGCTTAGCGTCGGGTAACAGGGGGCGAACTGAAGCTTTCTTT. The whole variable domain, remainder taken from reference TRBV7-7 and TRBJ1-1, is GAGVSQSPRYKVTKRGQDVTLRCDPISSHATLYWYQQALGQGPEFLTYFNYEAQPDKSGLPSDRFSAERPEGSISTLTIQRTEQRDSAMYRCASSLASGNRGRTEAFFGQGTRLTVV.

The gene calls are TRBV6-5 and TRBJ2-3; the D gene could be TRBD1 or TRBD2 (5 bases each). From germline, CDR1 is MNHEY and CDR2 SVGAGI. Trimming took off 4 bases at V and 1 base at J, with 9 bases between the two ends. The CDR3 runs to 14 residues. The CDR3 here is CASSLGTGTDTQYF. The CDR3 DNA follows: TGTGCCAGCAGTTTAGGGACCGGCACAGATACGCAGTATTTT.

This clone was seen a handful of times. The chain links TRBV3-1 (or the pseudogene TRBV3-2) to TRBJ2-7; possibly TRBD2 for D (5 bases). CDR1 and CDR2 from the germline V gene are LGHDT and YNNKEL (reference sequence). Trimming pared 2 bases from V and 4 bases from J, leaving 18 bases between. This CDR3 spans 16 amino acids. The CDR3 region has the DNA TGTGCCAGCAGCCAATCCATTGCGCCTGGAGGATACGAGCAGTACTTC. Amino acid sequence: CASSQSIAPGGYEQYF.

The chain links TRBV29-1 to TRBJ2-3, with D hard to call. The germline V gene has CDR1 SQVTM and CDR2 ANQGSEA. CDR3 length: 12 residues. Trimming cost V 7 bases and J 0 bases, with 8 bases left between them. The CDR3 sequence: CSAGKSTDTQYF. The CDR3 DNA follows: TGCAGCGCCGGCAAGAGCACAGATACGCAGTATTTT.

The rearrangement joins TRBV7-2 to TRBJ1-2; weak D call: TRBD1 (6 bases). The germline V gene encodes CDR1 SGHTA and CDR2 FQGNSA. This CDR3 is 13 amino acids long. V lost 6 bases and J 7 bases, leaving 15 bases between the germline ends. CDR3 sequence: CASSPLGGTGYTF. Here the CDR3 DNA reads TGTGCCAGCAGTCCCCTGGGGGGCACTGGCTACACCTTC.

The chain joins TRBV7-8 to TRBJ2-6; D unclear. Trimming left V 4 bases short and J 0 bases short, with 13 bases between. This CDR3 is built from 17 residues. The germline V gene encodes CDR1 SGHVS and CDR2 FQNEAQ. The CDR3 is CASSSRDPVSGANVLTF. The CDR3 DNA follows: TGTGCCAGCAGCTCGCGAGACCCCGTCTCTGGGGCCAACGTCCTGACTTTC.

This clone was seen a single time. CDR3 sequence (DNA): TGCGCCAGCACCTTAATTGGGGAGGGTTCACCCCTCCACTTT. It encodes CASTLIGEGSPLHF. The chain uses TRBV10-2 and TRBJ1-6; D is uncertain. Trimming cost V 7 bases and J 9 bases, with 16 bases left between them. Looked up from germline, CDR1 is WSHSY and CDR2 is SAAADI. The CDR3 consists of 14 residues.

This sequence joins TRBV28 and TRBJ2-1, with D possibly matching TRBD2 (5 bases). Germline CDR1 reads MDHEN; CDR2 reads SYDVKM. V was shortened by 4 bases and J by 6 bases, with 13 bases between the two germline ends. The CDR3 contains 14 residues. The CDR3 is CASSSGTSPNEQFF. DNA for the CDR3: TGTGCCAGCAGTTCGGGAACTTCACCCAATGAGCAGTTCTTC. Drawing the rest from reference TRBV28 and TRBJ2-1, the complete variable domain is DVKVTQSSRYLVKRTGEKVFLECVQDMDHENMFWYRQDPGLGLRLIYFSYDVKMKEKGDIPEGYSVSREKKERFSLILESASTNQTSMYLCASSSGTSPNEQFFGPGTRLTVL.

This rearrangement joins TRBV19 to TRBJ2-5; D possibly uses TRBD1 or TRBD2 (6 bases each). CDR1 is LNHDA, CDR2 SQIVND, per germline (reference sequence). This CDR3 comprises 14 residues. V was pared by 6 bases and J by 3 bases, with 14 bases between. The CDR3 reads CASRRGRFEETQYF. Written as DNA, the CDR3 is TGTGCCAGTAGGAGGGGGAGGTTTGAAGAGACCCAGTACTTC.